This T cell receptor (beta chain) was documented in a study of control samples from healthy donors and cancer patients. Data came from immunoSEQ multiplex PCR; TCRdb stores just in-frame clones and leaves some out. The sample includes some 120,000 clones, about 95% of them seen just once. The sequence came from a man aged 25-45 years in good health. The sample consisted of blood.

The CDR3 bases are TGTGCCAGCAGTTTATCCGGGCAGCCTTTCTACTTC. Translated, it gives CASSLSGQPFYF. The rearrangement joins TRBV12-3 or TRBV12-4 to TRBJ2-7; D is undetermined. The CDR3 consists of 12 residues. The V and J ends lost 2 bases and 13 bases respectively, with 15 bases between them.